One sample yielded the 30 T cell receptor beta chains listed below, sequenced in a study of cytomegalovirus exposure and HLA in healthy donors. PCR used 60 Vbeta primers and 13 Jbeta primers. Profiling relied on immunoSEQ multiplex PCR, and the TCRdb table lists in-frame clones only, not all of them. The sample shows over 100,000 clones, roughly 9% of them seen only once. The sample comprised PBMCs. The receptors were gathered from a woman aged 40-49 years in good health and CMV-seropositive.

The sample holds a few counts of this clone. The genes are TRBV7-6 and TRBJ1-6, with 10 bases identical to TRBD1. CDR3 length: 15 amino acids. Per germline, CDR1 SGHVS and CDR2 FNYEAQ. Trimming removed 4 bases from V and 10 bases from J; junction bases left unmatched: 7. CDR3 nucleotide sequence: TGTGCCAGCAGCTCTACGACAGGGGGCCTCTCACCCCTCCACTTT. Translating gives CASSSTTGGLSPLHF.

V is TRBV4-3 and J is TRBJ1-2; no reliable D call. The length of the CDR3 is 16 residues. CDR1 is LGHNA, CDR2 YSLEER, per germline. V was shortened by 0 bases and J by 4 bases, with 15 bases between the two germline ends. DNA for the CDR3: TGCGCCAGCAGCCAAGATACCAGACTGTTAATCTATGGCTACACCTTC. Translation gives CASSQDTRLLIYGYTF.

V usage is TRBV11-2 and J usage is TRBJ2-1, with a weak D call TRBD2 (5 bases). Trimming stripped 1 base from V and 10 bases from J, with 5 bases between. Germline CDR1 is SGHAT and CDR2 is FQNNGV. This CDR3 region has 11 residues. CDR3 sequence reads: CASSLAGEQFF. The DNA of the CDR3 is TGTGCCAGCAGCTTAGCGGGGGAGCAGTTCTTC.

The chain has TRBV7-2 and TRBJ2-1, with 7 bases lining up with TRBD2. CDR3 length: 15 residues. J gave up 5 bases and V 5 bases, and 9 bases lay outside the gene matches. Germline V gene data show CDR1 as SGHTA and CDR2 as FQGNSA. The DNA for the CDR3 is TGTGCCAGCAGCCTTGGCGGGGGACCGCACAATGAGCAGTTCTTC. Translated: CASSLGGGPHNEQFF.

This clone was recorded a few times. The chain uses TRBV6-5 and TRBJ1-4, with D possibly TRBD1 on 5 matching bases. The CDR3 consists of 13 residues. Per germline, CDR1 MNHEY and CDR2 SVGAGI. V was clipped by 0 bases and J by 8 bases, with 7 bases between them. CDR3 amino acids: CASSYSGVEKLFF. In DNA, the CDR3 is TGTGCCAGCAGTTACTCAGGGGTGGAAAAACTGTTTTTT.

The rearrangement uses TRBV4-3 and TRBJ1-1, with 7 bases lining up with TRBD1. This CDR3 is built from 15 residues. Germline lookup yields CDR1 LGHNA and CDR2 YSLEER. J was trimmed by 0 bases and V by 0 bases; bases with no gene match: 1. CDR3 loop: CASSQEDRMNTEAFF. CDR3 DNA: TGCGCCAGCAGCCAAGAGGACAGGATGAACACTGAAGCTTTCTTT.

The chain recombines TRBV7-6 with TRBJ2-3; the match to TRBD2 covers 15 bases. CDR1 and CDR2 (germline): SGHVS, FNYEAQ. CDR3 length: 19 residues. V lost 2 bases to trimming and J lost 0 bases; unmatched junction nucleotides: 6. CDR3 sequence reads: CASSLTGTSGGTSTDTQYF. The CDR3 nucleotides read TGTGCCAGCAGCTTAACCGGGACTAGCGGGGGGACTAGCACAGATACGCAGTATTTT.

This clone was seen more than once but under ten times. The chain employs TRBV27 and TRBJ1-3, with TRBD1 matching over 7 bases. The germline gives CDR1 MNHEY, CDR2 SMNVEV (reference sequence). The CDR3 loop spans 17 amino acids. V shed 2 bases and J 2 bases; nucleotides not matched to a gene: 9. The chain's CDR3 is CASSLRWTGYAGNTIYF. The DNA of the CDR3 is TGTGCCAGCAGTTTACGGTGGACAGGCTACGCTGGAAACACCATATATTTT.

This clone has a handful of counts. V and J are TRBV5-1 and TRBJ1-1; D not resolved. The CDR3 is made up of 13 amino acids. The V gene lost 8 bases and the J gene lost 0 bases, with 11 bases spanning the gap. Germline V lookup: CDR1 SGHRS, CDR2 YFSETQ. Here the CDR3 reads CASRTQLNTEAFF. CDR3 in DNA: TGCGCCAGTCGAACACAGCTGAACACTGAAGCTTTCTTT.

This clone was seen only a few times. V gene TRBV5-4 combines with J gene TRBJ2-3; D not resolved. Trimming removed 1 base from V and 3 bases from J, with 9 bases in between. Germline-derived CDR1 and CDR2 are SGHNT and YYREEE (reference sequence). The CDR3 spans 14 residues. CDR3 in DNA: TGTGCCAGCAGCTTGTTCTCGCGTACAGATACGCAGTATTTT. Translated, it gives CASSLFSRTDTQYF.

With respect to this clone: At one of its ends the junction is not consistent with the germline gene, which may arise from a read error. Other DNA sequences within the sample encode an identical CDR3. The rearrangement uses TRBV2 and TRBJ1-1; D is undetermined. The V gene's germline CDR1 is SNHLY and CDR2 FYNNEI. This CDR3 comprises 13 residues. CDR3 nucleotides: TGTGCCAGCAAAGGAGGGCCGAACACTGAGGCTTTCTTT. Its translation: CASKGGPNTEAFF.

This clone has only a few counts. Other DNA sequences in the sample encode the same CDR3. The V call is TRBV2, the J call TRBJ2-7; TRBD1 matches 10 bases. Per the germline V gene, CDR1 is SNHLY and CDR2 is FYNNEI. CDR3 length: 13 amino acids. With V trimmed by 6 bases and J by 2 bases, 1 base remained unmatched. The CDR3 protein is CASRGQGAYEQYF. CDR3 in DNA: TGTGCCAGCAGAGGACAGGGGGCCTACGAGCAGTACTTC. The whole variable domain, filled in from reference TRBV2 and TRBJ2-7, reads EPEVTQTPSHQVTQMGQEVILRCVPISNHLYFYWYRQILGQKVEFLVSFYNNEISEKSEIFDDQFSVERPDGSNFTLKIRSTKLEDSAMYFCASRGQGAYEQYFGPGTRLTVT.

V and J are TRBV11-3 and TRBJ2-6; 10 bases agree with TRBD1. CDR1 and CDR2 (germline): SGHNT, YENEEA. The ends lost 5 bases at V and 0 bases at J; junction bases unmatched: 4. This CDR3 contains 17 residues. In nucleotides, the CDR3 is TGTGCCAGCAGCCCGGGACAGGGGAGCTCTGGGGCCAACGTCCTGACTTTC. This gives the protein CASSPGQGSSGANVLTF. The entire variable domain, with the rest obtained from reference TRBV11-3 and TRBJ2-6, is as follows: EAGVVQSPRYKIIEKKQPVAFWCNPISGHNTLYWYLQNLGQGPELLIRYENEEAVDDSQLPKDRFSAERLKGVDSTLKIQPAELGDSAVYLCASSPGQGSSGANVLTFGAGSRLTVL.

The chain links TRBV11-2 to TRBJ2-4; 9 bases map to TRBD1. The length of the CDR3 is 18 residues. V gave up 2 bases and J gave up 0 bases; unmatched junction bases: 8. Germline loops: CDR1 SGHAT, CDR2 FQNNGV. This chain's CDR3 is CASSLTGQGPVAKNIQYF. CDR3 DNA: TGTGCCAGCAGCTTAACGGGACAGGGCCCGGTAGCCAAAAACATTCAGTACTTC. The whole variable domain, remainder taken from reference TRBV11-2 and TRBJ2-4, is EAGVAQSPRYKIIEKRQSVAFWCNPISGHATLYWYQQILGQGPKLLIQFQNNGVVDDSQLPKDRFSAERLKGVDSTLKIQPAKLEDSAVYLCASSLTGQGPVAKNIQYFGAGTRLSVL.

This sequence joins TRBV5-4 and TRBJ2-5, with TRBD2 identical over 7 bases. The end of the DNA fits TRBJ2-7 better, so the J call may be wrong. CDR1 is SGHNT, CDR2 YYREEE, per germline (reference sequence). This CDR3 contains 13 residues. CDR3 sequence reads: CASSLGGNTEQYF. Here the CDR3 DNA reads TGTGCCAGCAGCCTCGGGGGGAACACCGAGCAGTACTTC.

This clone was counted between two and nine times. The chain has TRBV7-9 and TRBJ2-2; 9 bases agree with TRBD1. Germline assignment: CDR1 SEHNR and CDR2 FQNEAQ (reference sequence). The ends lost 5 bases at V and 7 bases at J; junction bases unmatched: 8. The CDR3 is 15 residues long. The CDR3 bases are TGTGCCAGCAGCCCCAGGACAGGGGCGGTCGGGGAGCTGTTTTTT. Amino acids: CASSPRTGAVGELFF.

The J gene is TRBJ2-1, the V gene TRBV7-9, with 14 bases fitting TRBD2. V was pared by 5 bases and J by 6 bases, with 3 bases of the junction left unmatched. The CDR3 length is 15 residues. CDR1 SEHNR and CDR2 FQNEAQ come from the germline V gene (reference sequence). In nucleotides, the CDR3 is TGTGCCAGCAGCATGGGACTAGCGGGGGCCAATGAGCAGTTCTTC. As protein: CASSMGLAGANEQFF.

This clone was counted a few times. This sequence joins TRBV2 and TRBJ2-3, with D perhaps matching TRBD1 (5 bases). Germline values: CDR1 SNHLY, CDR2 FYNNEI. Trimming took off 4 bases at V and 6 bases at J, with 11 bases between the two ends. This CDR3 spans 13 amino acids. The CDR3 DNA follows: TGTGCCAGCAGTGTAGGGGATCTGGATACGCAGTATTTT. It codes for CASSVGDLDTQYF.

As DNA, the CDR3 is TGTGCCAGCAGTGCTGGGACACGTAACACTGAAGCTTTCTTT. Protein: CASSAGTRNTEAFF. The chain has TRBV2 and TRBJ1-1; weak D call: TRBD1 (6 bases). CDR1 and CDR2 (germline): SNHLY, FYNNEI. This CDR3 has 14 amino acids. V gave up 4 bases and J gave up 2 bases, with 11 bases separating them.

The sample holds a few counts of this clone. The chain has TRBV7-9 and TRBJ2-7, with 7 positions matching TRBD1. This CDR3 is built from 14 residues. After removal of 1 base from V and 3 bases from J, the junction contained 3 bases not matched to a gene. Germline CDR1 SEHNR, CDR2 FQNEAQ (reference sequence). CDR3 protein: CASSLEGQNYEQYF. The CDR3 DNA is TGTGCCAGCAGCTTAGAGGGACAGAACTACGAGCAGTACTTC.

This clone occurred a few times. In nucleotides, the CDR3 is TGCGCCAGCAGCCACGTTACCCCTCGGGCAGGCCGGGATCTGGACACCGGGGAGCTGTTTTTT. It translates to CASSHVTPRAGRDLDTGELFF. The V gene is TRBV4-1, the J gene TRBJ2-2; maybe TRBD2 (5 bases). Deletions cut 3 bases from V and 3 bases from J, with 29 bases between. This CDR3 contains 21 residues. Germline V gene lookup returns CDR1 MGHRA and CDR2 YSYEKL.

V usage is TRBV18 and J usage is TRBJ2-1, with TRBD1 as a possible D gene (6 bases). The CDR3 runs to 15 residues. Germline CDR1 and CDR2: KGHSH and LQKENI. The V end lost 3 bases, the J end lost 1 base, and 10 bases lay between the germline ends. The CDR3 sequence is CASSPYRESYNEQFF. CDR3 sequence (DNA): TGTGCCAGCTCACCCTACAGGGAGTCCTACAATGAGCAGTTCTTC.

The chain uses TRBV10-3 and TRBJ1-1; 8 bases are a match to TRBD1. With V trimmed by 6 bases and J by 5 bases, 8 bases remained unmatched. This CDR3 is built from 14 residues. Germline V lookup: CDR1 ENHRY, CDR2 SYGVKD. CDR3 sequence reads: CAISGGTGLTEAFF. The CDR3 nucleotides read TGTGCCATCAGCGGCGGGACAGGACTTACTGAAGCTTTCTTT.

The gene calls are TRBV7-9 and TRBJ2-3; D gene ambiguous. Trimming took 5 bases from V and 2 from J, leaving 11 bases between them. Germline CDR1 SEHNR, CDR2 FQNEAQ (reference sequence). This CDR3 is 14 amino acids long. CDR3 DNA sequence: TGTGCCAGCAGCATAATTGAGTTCACAGATACGCAGTATTTT. Translating gives CASSIIEFTDTQYF.

This clone has a handful of counts. The rearrangement links TRBV6-1 to TRBJ2-5; possibly TRBD2 for D (6 bases). Trimming took 4 bases from V and 1 from J, leaving 13 bases between them. In germline, CDR1 is MNHNS, CDR2 SASEGT. This CDR3 contains 15 residues. The CDR3 sequence: CASSAHWDFQETQYF. CDR3 nucleotide sequence: TGTGCCAGCAGTGCGCACTGGGACTTCCAAGAGACCCAGTACTTC.

This chain uses TRBV11-2 with TRBJ2-3; 7 nucleotides align to TRBD1. Trimming cost V 5 bases and J 5 bases; bases outside gene matches: 7. There are 14 residues in the CDR3. The germline CDR1 and CDR2 sequences are SGHAT and FQNNGV. The DNA of the CDR3 is TGTGCCAGCAGCCCCGGACAGGCACTAGATACGCAGTATTTT. Amino acid sequence: CASSPGQALDTQYF.

This chain joins TRBV6-5 and TRBJ1-1; D is unresolved. Germline-derived CDR1 and CDR2 are MNHEY and SVGAGI. V was clipped by 6 bases and J by 1 base, with 12 bases between them. The CDR3 runs 14 residues. The CDR3 loop reads CASRAAMRNTEAFF. CDR3 nucleotides: TGTGCCAGCAGGGCGGCCATGAGGAACACTGAAGCTTTCTTT.

This clone was observed a few times. In DNA form, the CDR3 reads TGCGCCAGCAGCCGCGGGACAGGGTCGTCCTACGAGCAGTACTTC. This gives the protein CASSRGTGSSYEQYF. The chain combines TRBV5-1 with TRBJ2-7; 9 bases are shared with TRBD1. The CDR3 contains 15 residues. V dropped 4 bases and J dropped 1; count of bases not matched to a gene: 6. The V gene's germline CDR1 is SGHRS and CDR2 YFSETQ. Full variable domain (outside the CDR3, taken from reference TRBV5-1 and TRBJ2-7): KAGVTQTPRYLIKTRGQQVTLSCSPISGHRSVSWYQQTPGQGLQFLFEYFSETQRNKGNFPGRFSGRQFSNSRSEMNVSTLELGDSALYLCASSRGTGSSYEQYFGPGTRLTVT.

Comment on this clone: As the CDR3 is not closed by the conserved phenylalanine or tryptophan, this likely results from a read error. This chain connects TRBV7-9 to TRBJ2-2; D remains unclear. CDR1 is SEHNR and CDR2 is FQNEAQ in the germline V gene (reference sequence). The CDR3 contains 13 residues. Trimming removed 4 bases from V and 3 bases from J, with 6 bases in between. CDR3: CASSWWDTGELFV. The CDR3 region has the DNA TGTGCCAGCAGCTGGTGGGACACCGGGGAGCTGTTTGTT.

J is TRBJ1-1 and V is TRBV11-2, with TRBD1 matching over 8 bases. The CDR3 is 14 amino acids. In germline, CDR1 is SGHAT, CDR2 FQNNGV. Trimming cost V 0 bases and J 6 bases; bases outside gene matches: 3. The CDR3 DNA sequence: TGTGCCAGCAGCTTAGATCAGGGGGCGGCTGAAGCTTTCTTT. It specifies CASSLDQGAAEAFF.